These 10 T cell receptor beta chains originate from one sample sequenced in a study of T-cell reconstitution after alpha-beta-depleted transplantation in children. Molecular barcoding with unique molecular identifiers was used for the TCRbeta library. Each CDR3 protein gets one entry after TCRdb re-called the PCR reads with MiXCR. The top ten hold 29% of the sample, which has roughly 420,000 distinct CDR3 sequences, 15% to 20% seen once. Sequences were derived from PBMCs, mostly from graft donor cells, sampled 360 days after TCRalphabeta/CD19-depleted stem cell transplant. These receptors all stem from a boy less than two years old who had a stem cell transplant for Wiskott-Aldrich syndrome, so the T cells may come from the graft donor.

This clonotype was seen repeatedly, ten times or more. This chain joins TRBV28 and TRBJ2-7; D is unresolved. Germline V gene lookup returns CDR1 MDHEN and CDR2 SYDVKM. V was shortened by 5 bases and J by 5 bases, with 10 bases between the two germline ends. The CDR3 sequence is 12 residues long. The CDR3 DNA reads as TGTGCCAGCAGTCAGACGTTCCACGAGCAGTACTTC. Translated, it gives CASSQTFHEQYF. Filled out from reference TRBV28 and TRBJ2-7, the complete variable domain reads DVKVTQSSRYLVKRTGEKVFLECVQDMDHENMFWYRQDPGLGLRLIYFSYDVKMKEKGDIPEGYSVSREKKERFSLILESASTNQTSMYLCASSQTFHEQYFGPGTRLTVT.

The chain couples TRBV12-3 or TRBV12-4 to TRBJ2-1; TRBD2 matches at 7 bases. V lost 2 bases, J lost 3 bases, and 4 bases stayed unmatched. The CDR3 sequence is 15 residues long. DNA for the CDR3: TGTGCCAGCAGTTTAAGATCTAGCGGCTACAATGAGCAGTTCTTC. Its protein product is CASSLRSSGYNEQFF.

To note about this clonotype: Compared with germline, one end of the junction differs, possibly owing to a read error. The rearrangement links TRBV29-1 to TRBJ1-1; 11 bases line up with TRBD1. In germline, CDR1 is SQVTM, CDR2 ANQGSEA. This CDR3 has 12 amino acids. The CDR3 reads CSVGTGGTEDFF. As DNA, the CDR3 is TGCAGCGTTGGGACAGGGGGCACTGAAGATTTCTTT. The complete variable domain, with remaining parts taken from reference TRBV29-1 and TRBJ1-1, reads SAVISQKPSRDICQRGTSLTIQCQVDSQVTMMFWYRQQPGQSLTLIATANQGSEATYESGFVIDKFPISRPNLTFSTLTVSNMSPEDSSIYLCSVGTGGTEDFFGQGTRLTVV.

This clonotype was detected only a few times. The rearrangement links TRBV27 to TRBJ2-7; 13 nucleotides agree with TRBD2. Germline lookup yields CDR1 MNHEY and CDR2 SMNVEV (reference sequence). J gave up 0 bases and V 6 bases, and 8 bases lay outside the gene matches. This CDR3 comprises 17 residues. The CDR3 bases are TGTGCCAGCAGCAAATTCGGGACTAGCGGGATCTCCTACGAGCAGTACTTC. Translated, it gives CASSKFGTSGISYEQYF.

The rearrangement joins TRBV6-2 or TRBV6-3 to TRBJ2-7; D is unresolved. V shed 6 bases and J shed 4 bases, with 13 bases lying between them. Germline-derived CDR1 and CDR2 are MNHEY and SVGEGT. The CDR3 runs 13 residues. In DNA form, the CDR3 reads TGTGCCAGCAGACCTCAAGGCCTATACGAGCAGTACTTC. This sequence encodes CASRPQGLYEQYF.

Only a few counts were recorded for this clonotype. This sequence joins TRBV20-1 and TRBJ2-7; 7 bases line up with TRBD1. The CDR3 spans 13 residues. J gave up 2 bases and V 3 bases, and 4 bases lay outside the gene matches. The germline CDR1 and CDR2 sequences are DFQATT and SNEGSKA (reference sequence). Here the CDR3 reads CSASGDRTYEQYF. CDR3 in DNA: TGCAGTGCTAGTGGGGACAGAACCTACGAGCAGTACTTC.

The chain couples TRBV5-1 to TRBJ2-1; D call uncertain. CDR1 SGHRS and CDR2 YFSETQ come from the germline V gene. This CDR3 contains 15 residues. V dropped 4 bases and J dropped 4 bases, with 15 bases sitting between them. CDR3 amino acids: CASSDLKAIYNEQFF. For the CDR3, the DNA is TGCGCCAGCAGCGACTTAAAGGCAATTTACAATGAGCAGTTCTTC.

The rearrangement links TRBV7-2 to TRBJ2-3, with 10 positions matching TRBD1. The germline V gene has CDR1 SGHTA and CDR2 FQGNSA. V shed 3 bases and J 4 bases; nucleotides not matched to a gene: 4. The length of the CDR3 is 15 residues. CDR3 region: CASSFDRGRADTQYF. In DNA, the CDR3 is TGTGCCAGCAGCTTCGACAGGGGGCGCGCAGATACGCAGTATTTT. Full variable domain (remainder filled in from reference TRBV7-2 and TRBJ2-3): GAGVSQSPSNKVTEKGKDVELRCDPISGHTALYWYRQSLGQGLEFLIYFQGNSAPDKSGLPSDRFSAERTGGSVSTLTIQRTQQEDSAVYLCASSFDRGRADTQYFGPGTRLTVL.

This clonotype was counted between two and nine times. The rearrangement uses TRBV10-3 and TRBJ2-7, with D unresolved. The germline V gene has CDR1 ENHRY and CDR2 SYGVKD. The CDR3 has 12 residues. V shed 10 bases and J shed 3 bases, with 13 bases lying between them. The CDR3 DNA follows: TGTGCCACCTCTGGCAGTCGCTACGAGCAGTACTTC. The encoded protein is CATSGSRYEQYF.

A few counts support this clonotype. The chain carries TRBV13 and TRBJ2-1; D uncertain. The CDR3 covers 11 residues. V was shortened by 6 bases and J by 9 bases, with 9 bases between the two germline ends. Germline V lookup: CDR1 PRHDT, CDR2 FYEKMQ (reference sequence). CDR3 bases: TGTGCCAGCAGGGGAAGTGGTGAGCAGTTCTTC. This encodes CASRGSGEQFF.